This T cell receptor beta chain was recovered during a study of beta chain features in type 1 diabetes. The entirety of the isolated RNA underwent reverse transcription, so expressed TCRB transcripts were sequenced. Using immunoSEQ multiplex PCR, the repertoire was profiled, and TCRdb retains in-frame clones only, with some absent. The sample lists a few hundred thousand clones, 24% occurring once. Cells sorted by CD45RO/CCR7/CD25/CD127/CD95/CD27 comprised CD4+ naive, central memory, regulatory and stem cell-like memory cells. The CDR3 has 17 residues. V lost 0 bases and J lost 6; bases outside the gene matches: 8. Germline V gene data show CDR1 as SGHRS and CDR2 as YFSETQ. Study results and limitations: For cells with high TCR expression, cDNA sequencing could yield over-representation. Type 1 diabetes patients had moderately but significantly shorter TCRB CDR3s in all four CD4+ subsets. The naive, central memory and Treg TCRB repertoires looked more alike in patients than they did in healthy donors.

With regard to this clone: The antigen is undetermined.

The rearrangement links TRBV5-1 to TRBJ2-1, with 11 bases matching TRBD2. The receptor comes from a woman in her thirties with type 1 diabetes. What was sequenced was naive CD4+ T cells from blood. The CDR3 coding sequence is TGCGCCAGCAGCTTGGAACTAGCGGGAGAGTTTAGCAATGAGCAGTTCTTC. Amino acid sequence: CASSLELAGEFSNEQFF.